This T cell receptor beta chain emerged from a study of T cell clonality in common variable immunodeficiency (dated by TCRdb to the mid-2010s). Paper-wide results and their limitations: TCRbeta clonality was higher in CVID subjects than in healthy controls (t-test p = 0.018), and the increase was most characteristic of about a third of subjects. Fewer deletions and N-nucleotide insertions were reportedly observed in CVID TCRbeta sequences, and highly modified clones with 13 or more V deletions were reportedly absent from CVID TCRbeta sequences. It was noted by the authors that sequencing of the repertoires of T cell subpopulations would be needed to clarify the cause of the increased clonality in CVID. Even though DNA input was the same, control samples had an average of roughly 76,000 unique sequences each, compared with about 31,000 in CVID samples. Correlations between repertoire features and clinical complications were limited by patient heterogeneity within the CVID cohort. Healthy controls shared more TCRbeta clones with each other than CVID subjects shared among themselves (p < 0.0001).

Equivalent amounts of genomic DNA from CVID and control samples were used as sequencing input. For every sample, a 60 bp segment covering the rearranged TCRbeta CDR3 region was amplified and then sequenced. TCRbeta amplification used the immunoSEQ assay, a bias-corrected multiplex PCR with high-throughput sequencing. The study's processing was this. Every unique nucleotide sequence was considered a clone and was annotated with V, D and J genes, copy number and frequency. Sequences were labeled productive if in frame, and non-productive if out of frame or containing stop codons. As previously described, clonality was calculated on the basis of Shannon's entropy. Mean CDR3 Kyte-Doolittle hydropathy was derived from the predicted amino acid sequences of productive clones. The R hclust function was used to hierarchically cluster scaled V gene usage with Manhattan distance and complete linkage. Sharing of clones by CDR3 amino acid sequence was evaluated through resampling of 12 repertoires per group over 100 rounds. The repertoires were searched for 60 to 70 published EBV-specific TCRbeta sequences and about 240 published CMV-specific TCRbeta sequences. Analysis left out two CVID samples that produced under 10,000 sequences, so fewer than 55 CVID repertoires remained. The immuneACCESS repertoire file appears here via TCRdb, limited to in-frame rearrangements. These files lack a portion of the clones; in checked studies, under half of the deficit traces to unresolved V genes, and the cause of the others is not known. V and J calls and clone size are those listed in that table; D and trimming were worked out from the DNA. The sample records about 42,000 clones, none occurring a single time. Together, the top ten hold less than 2.5% of the sample.

This clone appeared many times. Its antigen is still unknown. Sequencing ends 3 residues short of the CDR3 end; the germline J gene provides the rest. Both CVID patients and healthy controls were predominantly of Caucasian heritage. From each donor, roughly 5 to 8.5 ml of heparinized peripheral whole blood was collected. Genomic DNA from adults with common variable immune deficiency (CVID) and from healthy adult controls was the source for sequencing TCRbeta CDR3 repertoires. A total of some 22 healthy adult volunteers (around 12 female and around 10 male; age range roughly 23 to 75 years, mean age roughly 34) were included in the control group. Diluted blood was density-centrifuged over Hypaque 1077 or Ficoll-Paque to isolate peripheral blood mononuclear cells. Genomic DNA was extracted from unsorted mononuclear cells by Qiagen column purification or by a centrifugation-based method. The CDR3 has 15 amino acids, counting the end cysteine and phenylalanine. The 36 bases shown cover part of the CDR3, and their frame starts at base 1. V has 5 bases trimmed and J has 1 base trimmed; junction bases matching no gene number 4. The germline V gene (reference sequence) sets CDR1 to SEHNR and CDR2 to FQNEAQ.

The sequence was collected from a person aged 18 to 70 in good health. What was sequenced was peripheral blood mononuclear cells. The rearrangement joined TRBV7-9 to TRBJ1-1, with 10 bases matching TRBD1. CDR3 bases read: TGTGCCAGCAGCCCTTGGGACAGGGGGAACACTGAA. Translated, it reads CASSPWDRGNTE. The whole CDR3 is CASSPWDRGNTEAFF.